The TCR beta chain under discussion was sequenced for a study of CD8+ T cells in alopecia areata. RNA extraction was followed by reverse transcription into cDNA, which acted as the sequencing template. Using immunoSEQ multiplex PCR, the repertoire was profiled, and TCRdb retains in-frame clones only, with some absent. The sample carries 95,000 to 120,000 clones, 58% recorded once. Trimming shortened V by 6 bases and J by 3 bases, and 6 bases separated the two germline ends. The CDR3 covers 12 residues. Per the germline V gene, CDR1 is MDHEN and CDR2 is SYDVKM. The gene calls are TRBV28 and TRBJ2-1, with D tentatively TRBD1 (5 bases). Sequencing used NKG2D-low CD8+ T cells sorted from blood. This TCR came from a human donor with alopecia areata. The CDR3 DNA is TGTGCCAGCAGGGACAACTACAATGAGCAGTTCTTC. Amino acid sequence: CASRDNYNEQFF.